This T cell receptor (beta chain) emerged from a study of a mutant IDH1 vaccine in newly diagnosed glioma. Study details: Treated patients had a mean age of around 40 years and a sex split that was about 62% male and 37.5% female.

This CDR3 has 15 residues. In germline, CDR1 is SGHDT, CDR2 YYEEEE. Trimming took 4 bases from V and 5 from J; bases not matched to a gene: 7. Repertoires were generated with immunoSEQ multiplex PCR, while TCRdb's copy carries only in-frame clones and drops some. The sample carries about 36,000 clones, around 80% recorded once. Time point specified: week 11, during vaccination. A single vaccine dose contained 300 ug of mutant IDH1 20-mer peptide, and topical imiquimod was used with it. As for this clone: Its cognate antigen is unknown. Other DNA sequences in this specimen translate into the identical CDR3.

The specimen was peripheral blood mononuclear cells (PBMCs), collected from a glioma patient whose treatment included an IDH1 peptide vaccine. This chain joins TRBV5-6 and TRBJ1-4; TRBD1 agrees at 8 bases. This TCR derives from a woman aged 25 to 39 with glioma. Some clones in this sample may be carry-over from other donors' samples. Here the CDR3 reads CASSLGTGKNEKLFF. Written as DNA, the CDR3 is TGTGCCAGCAGCCTCGGGACAGGAAAAAATGAAAAACTGTTTTTT.